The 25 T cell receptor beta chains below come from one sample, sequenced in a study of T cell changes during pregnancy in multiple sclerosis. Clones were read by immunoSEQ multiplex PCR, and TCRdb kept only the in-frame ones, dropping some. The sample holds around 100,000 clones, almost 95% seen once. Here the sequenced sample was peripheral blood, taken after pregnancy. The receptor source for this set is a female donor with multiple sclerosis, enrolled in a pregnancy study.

The CDR3 nucleotides read TGTGCCAGCAGCTCCGGACAGAGTCAGTACTTC. Translating it yields CASSSGQSQYF. This chain joins TRBV7-9 and TRBJ2-7; possibly TRBD1 for D (6 bases). The germline CDR1 and CDR2 sequences are SEHNR and FQNEAQ (reference sequence). The length of the CDR3 is 11 residues. The germline V and J ends were trimmed by 4 bases and 10 bases, with 11 bases remaining between them.

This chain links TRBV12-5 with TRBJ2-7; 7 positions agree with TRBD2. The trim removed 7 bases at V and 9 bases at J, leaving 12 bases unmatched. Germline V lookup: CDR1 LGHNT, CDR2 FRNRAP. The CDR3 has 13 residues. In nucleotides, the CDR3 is TGTGCTAGTGCCTCAAGCGGGGTGGTCGGGCAGTACTTC. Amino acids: CASASSGVVGQYF.

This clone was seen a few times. Here the CDR3 reads CASSQQGNRGTGELFF. The CDR3 bases are TGTGCCAGCAGCCAACAAGGGAATAGAGGGACCGGGGAGCTGTTTTTT. The chain carries TRBV11-3 and TRBJ2-2, with TRBD2 as a possible D gene (5 bases). This CDR3 is built from 16 residues. In germline, CDR1 is SGHNT, CDR2 YENEEA. V shed 5 bases and J shed 5 bases, with 18 bases lying between them.

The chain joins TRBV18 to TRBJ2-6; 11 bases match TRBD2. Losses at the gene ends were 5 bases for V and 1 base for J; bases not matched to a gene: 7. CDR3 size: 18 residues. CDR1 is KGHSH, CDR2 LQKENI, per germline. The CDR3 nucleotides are TGTGCCAGCTCATTTTCTAGCGGGAGGACTTCTGGGGCCAACGTCCTGACTTTC. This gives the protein CASSFSSGRTSGANVLTF.

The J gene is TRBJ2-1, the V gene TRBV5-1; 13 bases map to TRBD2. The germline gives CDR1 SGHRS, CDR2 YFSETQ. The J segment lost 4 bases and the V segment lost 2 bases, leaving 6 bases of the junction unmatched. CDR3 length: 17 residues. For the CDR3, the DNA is TGCGCCAGCAGCTTTATCGGGACTAGCGGGGTATACAATGAGCAGTTCTTC. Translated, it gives CASSFIGTSGVYNEQFF.

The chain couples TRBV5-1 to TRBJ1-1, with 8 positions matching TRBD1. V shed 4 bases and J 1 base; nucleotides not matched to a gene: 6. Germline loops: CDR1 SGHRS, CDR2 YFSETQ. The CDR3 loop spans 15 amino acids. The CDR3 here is CASSPGGQGNTEAFF. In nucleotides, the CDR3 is TGCGCCAGCAGCCCGGGCGGACAGGGGAACACTGAAGCTTTCTTT.

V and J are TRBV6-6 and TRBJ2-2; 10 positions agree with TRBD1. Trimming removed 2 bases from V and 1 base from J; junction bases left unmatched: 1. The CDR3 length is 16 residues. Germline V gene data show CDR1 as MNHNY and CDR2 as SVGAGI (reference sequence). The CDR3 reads CASSYGTGENTGELFF. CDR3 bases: TGTGCCAGCAGTTACGGGACAGGGGAGAACACCGGGGAGCTGTTTTTT.

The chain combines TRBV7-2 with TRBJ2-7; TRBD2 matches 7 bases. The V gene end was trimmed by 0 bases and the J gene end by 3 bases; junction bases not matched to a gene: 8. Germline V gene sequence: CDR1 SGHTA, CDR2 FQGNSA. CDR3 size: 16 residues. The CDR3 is CASSLASREGNYEQYF. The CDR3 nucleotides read TGTGCCAGCAGCTTAGCGTCCAGGGAGGGAAACTACGAGCAGTACTTC.

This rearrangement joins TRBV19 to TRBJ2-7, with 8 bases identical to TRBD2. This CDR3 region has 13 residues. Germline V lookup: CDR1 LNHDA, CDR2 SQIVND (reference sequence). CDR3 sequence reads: CASSGGPTGEQYF. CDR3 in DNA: TGTGCTTCCAGCGGGGGCCCAACTGGCGAGCAGTACTTC. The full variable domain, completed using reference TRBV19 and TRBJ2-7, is DGGITQSPKYLFRKEGQNVTLSCEQNLNHDAMYWYRQDPGQGLRLIYYSQIVNDFQKGDIAEGYSVSREKKESFPLTVTSAQKNPTAFYLCASSGGPTGEQYFGPGTRLTVT.

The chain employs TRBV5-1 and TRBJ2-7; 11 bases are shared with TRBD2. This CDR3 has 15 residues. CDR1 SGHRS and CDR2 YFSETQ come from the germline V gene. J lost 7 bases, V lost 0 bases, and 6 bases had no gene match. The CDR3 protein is CASSLATSGTLEQYF. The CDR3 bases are TGCGCCAGCAGCTTGGCGACTAGCGGGACACTGGAGCAGTACTTC.

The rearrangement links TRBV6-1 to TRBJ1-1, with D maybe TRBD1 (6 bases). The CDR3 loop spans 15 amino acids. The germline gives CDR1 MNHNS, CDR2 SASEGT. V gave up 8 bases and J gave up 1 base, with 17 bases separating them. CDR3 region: CASRNRGQKNTEAFF. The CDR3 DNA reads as TGTGCCAGCCGGAATCGAGGACAGAAGAACACTGAAGCTTTCTTT.

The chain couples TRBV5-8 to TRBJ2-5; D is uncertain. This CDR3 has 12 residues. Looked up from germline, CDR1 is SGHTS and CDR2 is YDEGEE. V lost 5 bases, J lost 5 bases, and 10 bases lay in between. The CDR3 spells CASRIRSETQYF. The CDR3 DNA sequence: TGTGCCAGCAGGATCCGTAGCGAGACCCAGTACTTC.

The CDR3 loop reads CASSSQGAYNEQFF. In DNA form, the CDR3 reads TGCGCCAGCAGCTCTCAAGGGGCCTACAATGAGCAGTTCTTC. V usage is TRBV5-1 and J usage is TRBJ2-1; possible D gene TRBD1, 5 bases. Germline values: CDR1 SGHRS, CDR2 YFSETQ. The germline V and J ends were trimmed by 3 bases and 2 bases, with 9 bases remaining between them. The CDR3 runs to 14 residues.

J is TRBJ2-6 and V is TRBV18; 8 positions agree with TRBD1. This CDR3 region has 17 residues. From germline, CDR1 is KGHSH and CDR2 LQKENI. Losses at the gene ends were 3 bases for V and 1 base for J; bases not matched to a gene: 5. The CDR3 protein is CASSPGTGASGANVLTF. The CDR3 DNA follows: TGTGCCAGCTCACCGGGGACAGGAGCTTCTGGGGCCAACGTCCTGACTTTC.

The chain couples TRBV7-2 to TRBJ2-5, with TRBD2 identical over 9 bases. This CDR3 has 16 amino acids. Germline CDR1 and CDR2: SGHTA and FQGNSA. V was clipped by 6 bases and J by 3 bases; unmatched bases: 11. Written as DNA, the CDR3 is TGTGCCAGCAGAGGGGGCGGGGGGGCGTTAAAAGAGACCCAGTACTTC. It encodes CASRGGGGALKETQYF.

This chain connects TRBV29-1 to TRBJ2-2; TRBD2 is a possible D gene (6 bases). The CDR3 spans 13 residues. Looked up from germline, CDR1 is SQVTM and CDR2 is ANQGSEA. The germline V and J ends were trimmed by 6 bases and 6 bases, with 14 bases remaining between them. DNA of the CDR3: TGCAGCGTCGGAGGGGTTGGGGCCGGGGAGCTGTTTTTT. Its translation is CSVGGVGAGELFF.

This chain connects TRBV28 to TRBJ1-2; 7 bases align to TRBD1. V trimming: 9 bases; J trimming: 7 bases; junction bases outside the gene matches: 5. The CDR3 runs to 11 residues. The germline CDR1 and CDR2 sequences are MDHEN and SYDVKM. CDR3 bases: TGTGCCAGTAGGACAGGTCTTGGCTACACCTTC. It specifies CASRTGLGYTF.

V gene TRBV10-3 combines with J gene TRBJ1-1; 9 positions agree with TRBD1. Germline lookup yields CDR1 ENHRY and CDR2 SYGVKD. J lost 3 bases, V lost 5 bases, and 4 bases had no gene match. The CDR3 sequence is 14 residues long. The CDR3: CAISTGGGDTEAFF. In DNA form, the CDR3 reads TGTGCCATCAGTACAGGGGGCGGGGACACTGAAGCTTTCTTT.

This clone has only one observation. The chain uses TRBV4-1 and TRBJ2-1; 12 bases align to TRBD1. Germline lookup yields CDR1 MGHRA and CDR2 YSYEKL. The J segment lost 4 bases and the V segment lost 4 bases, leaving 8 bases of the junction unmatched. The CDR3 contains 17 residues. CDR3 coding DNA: TGCGCCAGCAGCCGATCAGCGGGACAGGGGGCGTACAATGAGCAGTTCTTC. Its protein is CASSRSAGQGAYNEQFF.

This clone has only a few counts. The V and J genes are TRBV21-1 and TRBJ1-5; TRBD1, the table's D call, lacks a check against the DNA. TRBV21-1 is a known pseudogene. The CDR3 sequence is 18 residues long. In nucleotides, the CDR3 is TGTGCCAGCAGCAAAGGTAACAGGGGCGATTATAGCAATCAGCCCCAGCATTTT. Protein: CASSKGNRGDYSNQPQHF.

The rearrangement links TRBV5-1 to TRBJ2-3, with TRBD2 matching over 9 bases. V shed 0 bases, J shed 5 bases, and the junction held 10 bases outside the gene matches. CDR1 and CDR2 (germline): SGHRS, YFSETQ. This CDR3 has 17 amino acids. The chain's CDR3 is CASSLAPAGGPLDTQYF. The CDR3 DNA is TGCGCCAGCAGCTTGGCCCCAGCGGGGGGCCCATTAGATACGCAGTATTTT.

CDR3 amino acids: CASTLPGGASGNTIYF. For the CDR3, the DNA is TGTGCCAGCACTCTTCCCGGGGGGGCCTCTGGAAACACCATATATTTT. V is TRBV7-9 and J is TRBJ1-3, with a tentative D call TRBD1 (6 bases). The V end was cut by 7 bases, the J end by 0 bases, with 16 bases between. CDR3 length equals 16 residues. The germline CDR1 and CDR2 sequences are SEHNR and FQNEAQ (reference sequence).

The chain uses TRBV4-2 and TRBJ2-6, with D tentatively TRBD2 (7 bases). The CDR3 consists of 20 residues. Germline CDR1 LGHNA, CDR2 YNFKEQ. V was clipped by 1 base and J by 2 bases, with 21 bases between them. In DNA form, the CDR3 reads TGTGCCAGCAGCCAAGCGGGGACGAGTCTCGGGGGGCCTGGGGCCAACGTCCTGACTTTC. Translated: CASSQAGTSLGGPGANVLTF.

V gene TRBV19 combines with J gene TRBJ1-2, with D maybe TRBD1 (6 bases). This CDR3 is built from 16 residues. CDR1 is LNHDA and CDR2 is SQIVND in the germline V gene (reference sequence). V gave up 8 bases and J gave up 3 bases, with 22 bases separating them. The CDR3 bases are TGTGCCAGTTCACCCCCGCGGGGGGCGTCGTACTATGGCTACACCTTC. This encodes CASSPPRGASYYGYTF.

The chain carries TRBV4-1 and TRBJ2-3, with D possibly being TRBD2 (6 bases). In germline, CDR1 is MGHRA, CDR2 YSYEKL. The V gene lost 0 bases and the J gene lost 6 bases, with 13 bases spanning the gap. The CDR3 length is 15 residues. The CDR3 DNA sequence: TGCGCCAGCAGCCAAGAGACTAGTCGGAGCGATACGCAGTATTTT. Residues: CASSQETSRSDTQYF.